This TCR beta chain was sequenced during a study of cytomegalovirus exposure and HLA in healthy donors. Study-wide results and caveats: Cytomegalovirus status, reportedly, was diagnosed with high specificity and sensitivity by the classifier. The tendency of first-cohort TCR clusters to co-occur in the 120 or so validation repertoires emerged from a later analysis.

Method: immunoSEQ multiplex PCR; TCRdb's copy keeps in-frame clones and lacks some. The sample includes tens of thousands of clones, around 94% of them seen just once. V was pared by 2 bases and J by 2 bases, with 3 bases of the junction left unmatched. The CDR3 has 15 residues. Germline CDR1 is SGDLS and CDR2 is YYNGEE. As for this clone: Its antigen is still unknown.

The donors were members of the validation cohort comprising over a hundred subjects, separate from the approximately 670-subject first cohort. This TCR derives from a woman under 30 in good health and CMV-seropositive. The V gene is TRBV9, the J gene TRBJ1-1, with 10 bases identical to TRBD1. Sequencing used PBMCs. The CDR3 loop is CASSVGQGDNTEAFF. The DNA of the CDR3 is TGTGCCAGCAGCGTTGGACAGGGGGATAACACTGAAGCTTTCTTT.